Listed below are T cell receptor beta chains from one sample, sequenced in a study of T-cell memory formation after mild COVID-19. TCRdb fed the 5' RACE reads into MiXCR, producing one record per CDR3 protein. Of over 350,000 distinct CDR3 sequences in the sample, roughly 15% are singletons; the top ten hold 20% to 25%. The source material was PBMCs or a T cell subset sorted from them (not recorded which). The receptors were gathered from a man aged 18 to 30 who had mild COVID-19 (a few samples of this study predate the infection). Cell type and time point are not known. Each CDR3 is given with its conserved first and last residue. A D gene is named only where the DNA matches it firmly. Only part of the rows carry a size: once, few, many, or a class if the clone is expanded.

d_call clone_size j_call v_call cdr3_nt cdr3_aa
. few TRBJ1-2 TRBV5-1 TGCGCCAGCAGCTTGGACGGGAACCTTAACTATGGCTACACCTTC CASSLDGNLNYGYTF
. . TRBJ2-1 TRBV12-5 TGTGCTAGTGGTTCCCGCCCGGTAGGGTTGCTTTACAATGAGCAGTTCTTC CASGSRPVGLLYNEQFF
TRBD1 . TRBJ2-3 TRBV7-3 TGTGCCAGCAGCCCCCGAGACCGGGCAGGGGGCGGAGATACGCAGTATTTT CASSPRDRAGGGDTQYF
TRBD2 few TRBJ2-3 TRBV4-2 TGTGCCAGCAGCCAAAGACCGGGACTAGTACGAGGGCGCACAGATACGCAGTATTTT CASSQRPGLVRGRTDTQYF
TRBD1 many TRBJ2-2 TRBV5-1 TGCGCCAGCAGCCAAGGACAGGGGGCCGCCGGGGAGCTGTTTTTT CASSQGQGAAGELFF
. . TRBJ1-3 TRBV6-2/TRBV6-3 TGTGCCAGCAGTACCAAGAGATTTTACTCTGGAAACACCATATATTTT CASSTKRFYSGNTIYF
. few TRBJ1-1 TRBV12-3/TRBV12-4 TGTGCCAGCACCCTCAGGCCTACTGCTGAAGCTTTCTTT CASTLRPTAEAFF
. many TRBJ1-2 TRBV2 TGTGCCAGCAGTGATTCGGCTTACTATGGCTACACCTTC CASSDSAYYGYTF
. . TRBJ2-2 TRBV12-2 TGTGCAAGTCGCCGTCCACTAGCGGGGGGGACGGACACCGGGGAGCTGTTTTTT CASRRPLAGGTDTGELFF
. . TRBJ2-3 TRBV12-3/TRBV12-4 TGTGCCAGCAGTTGGACGCCGAGCACAGATACGCAGTATTTT CASSWTPSTDTQYF
. few TRBJ1-5 TRBV5-5 TGTGCCAGCAGCTCCCAACTATTAGGGGGGCAGCCCCAGCATTTT CASSSQLLGGQPQHF
. . TRBJ2-2 TRBV9 TGTGCCAGCAGGACATCACCCTTGGGGACCGGGGAGCTGTTTTTT CASRTSPLGTGELFF
. many TRBJ2-3 TRBV5-1 TGCGCCAGCAGTTATTGGGGTTCAGATACGCAGTATTTT CASSYWGSDTQYF
TRBD1 . TRBJ2-1 TRBV18 TGTGCCAGCTCACTTGAGACAGGGACGTACAATGAGCAGTTCTTC CASSLETGTYNEQFF
. . TRBJ2-1 TRBV7-2 TGTGCCAGCAGTCCGCTGCCTCGGGGTGAGCAGTTCTTC CASSPLPRGEQFF
. many TRBJ2-5 TRBV11-2 TGTGCCAGCAGCTTAGAAGCAGGGGGGGAGACCCAGTACTTC CASSLEAGGETQYF
. many TRBJ2-1 TRBV6-2/TRBV6-3 TGTGCCAGCAGTTACGAAGTCTCCGAGCAGTTCTTC CASSYEVSEQFF
TRBD2 once TRBJ2-1 TRBV6-1 TGTGCCAGCAGGGTCCTCCCTAGGCGGGGGGATTACAATGAGCAGTTCTTC CASRVLPRRGDYNEQFF
. . TRBJ2-3 TRBV7-2 TGTGCCAGCAGCTTGGGGGCCGGGGAAGATACGCAGTATTTT CASSLGAGEDTQYF
TRBD1 . TRBJ1-6 TRBV6-1 TGTGCCAGCAGTGCGGGACAGGGGATCTCACCCCTCCACTTT CASSAGQGISPLHF
. . TRBJ2-3 TRBV6-2/TRBV6-3 TGTGCCAGCAGTTACTACCTGCCGGGCACAGATACGCAGTATTTT CASSYYLPGTDTQYF
. . TRBJ2-2 TRBV4-1 TGCGCCAGCAGCCAAGTCGGGGGTCCCGGGGAGCTGTTTTTT CASSQVGGPGELFF
TRBD2 . TRBJ2-3 TRBV4-3 TGCGCCAGCAGCCAGGCGGGACTAGCGGGGGATGATACGCAGTATTTT CASSQAGLAGDDTQYF
. few TRBJ2-5 TRBV20-1 TGCAGTGCTAGAGAGCGAGACACCCAAGAGACCCAGTACTTC CSARERDTQETQYF